This T cell receptor beta chain was captured by sequencing in a study of cytomegalovirus exposure and HLA in healthy donors. The PCR was carried out with 60 Vbeta primers and 13 Jbeta primers. TCRdb's table, derived via immunoSEQ multiplex PCR, lists solely in-frame clones and lacks some. The data hold roughly 190,000 clones, with approximately 85% observed a single time. Per the germline V gene, CDR1 is SGHDT and CDR2 is YYEEEE. This CDR3 is built from 13 residues. V lost 2 bases to trimming and J lost 5 bases, with 10 bases between them. Sequenced sample: PBMCs. This receptor was identified in a man younger than 30 in good health and CMV-seronegative. V usage is TRBV5-6 and J usage is TRBJ1-2; a weak D match, TRBD1 (5 bases). CDR3 amino acids: CASSFAGGYGYTF. CDR3 DNA sequence: TGTGCCAGCAGCTTTGCGGGGGGATATGGCTACACCTTC.